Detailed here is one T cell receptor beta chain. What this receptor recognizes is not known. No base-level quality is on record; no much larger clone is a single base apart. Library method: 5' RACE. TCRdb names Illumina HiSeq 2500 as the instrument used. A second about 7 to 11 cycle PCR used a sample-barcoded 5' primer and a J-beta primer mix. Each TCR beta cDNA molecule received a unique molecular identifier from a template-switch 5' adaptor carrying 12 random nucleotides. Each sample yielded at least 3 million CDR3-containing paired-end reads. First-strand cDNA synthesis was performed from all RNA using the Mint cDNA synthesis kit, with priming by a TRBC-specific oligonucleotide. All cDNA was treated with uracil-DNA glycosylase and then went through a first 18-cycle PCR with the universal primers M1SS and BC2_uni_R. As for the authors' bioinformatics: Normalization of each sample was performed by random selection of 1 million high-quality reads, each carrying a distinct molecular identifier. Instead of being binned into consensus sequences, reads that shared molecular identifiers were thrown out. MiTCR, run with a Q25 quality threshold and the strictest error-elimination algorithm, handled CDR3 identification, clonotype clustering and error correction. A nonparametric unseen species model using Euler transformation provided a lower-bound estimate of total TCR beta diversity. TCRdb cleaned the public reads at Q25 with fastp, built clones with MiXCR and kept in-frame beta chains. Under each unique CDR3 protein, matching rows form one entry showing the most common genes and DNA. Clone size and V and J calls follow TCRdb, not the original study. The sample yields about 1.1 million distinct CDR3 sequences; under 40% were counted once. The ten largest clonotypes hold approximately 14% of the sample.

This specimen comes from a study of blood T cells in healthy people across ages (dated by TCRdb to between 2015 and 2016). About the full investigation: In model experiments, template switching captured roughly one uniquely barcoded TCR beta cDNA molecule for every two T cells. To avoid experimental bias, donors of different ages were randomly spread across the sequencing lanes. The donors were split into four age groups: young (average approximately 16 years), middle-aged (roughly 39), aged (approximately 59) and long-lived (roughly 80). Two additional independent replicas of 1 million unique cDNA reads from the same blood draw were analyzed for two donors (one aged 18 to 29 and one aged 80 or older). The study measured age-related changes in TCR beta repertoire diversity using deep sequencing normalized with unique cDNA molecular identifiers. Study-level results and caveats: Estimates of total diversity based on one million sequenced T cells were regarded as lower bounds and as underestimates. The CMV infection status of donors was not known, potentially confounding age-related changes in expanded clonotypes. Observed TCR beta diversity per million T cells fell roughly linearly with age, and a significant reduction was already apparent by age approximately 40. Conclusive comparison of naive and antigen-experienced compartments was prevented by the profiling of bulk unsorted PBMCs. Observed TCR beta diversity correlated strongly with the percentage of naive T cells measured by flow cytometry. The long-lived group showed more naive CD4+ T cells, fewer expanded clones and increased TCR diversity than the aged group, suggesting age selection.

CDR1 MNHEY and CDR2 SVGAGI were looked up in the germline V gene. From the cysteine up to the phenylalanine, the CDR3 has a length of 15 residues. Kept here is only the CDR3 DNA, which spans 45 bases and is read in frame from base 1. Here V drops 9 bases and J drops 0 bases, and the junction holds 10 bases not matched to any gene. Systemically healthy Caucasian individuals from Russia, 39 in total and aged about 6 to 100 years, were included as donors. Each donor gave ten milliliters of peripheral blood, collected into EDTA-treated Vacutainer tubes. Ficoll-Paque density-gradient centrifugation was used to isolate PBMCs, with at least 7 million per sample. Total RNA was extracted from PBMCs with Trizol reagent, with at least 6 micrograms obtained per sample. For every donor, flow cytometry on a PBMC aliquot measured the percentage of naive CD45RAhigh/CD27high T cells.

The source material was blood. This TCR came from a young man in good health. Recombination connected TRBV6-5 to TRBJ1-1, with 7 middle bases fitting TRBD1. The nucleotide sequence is TGTGCCAGGTACCGGGACAGTTGGATGAACACTGAAGCTTTCTTT. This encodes CARYRDSWMNTEAFF.